This TCR beta chain came from a study of CD8 T cells in ankylosing spondylitis. Study results and limitations: Within peripheral blood, clones linked to disease were CD8+ and relatively rare. According to the report, clones linked to the disease were significantly enriched in matched synovial fluid samples taken from ankylosing spondylitis patients.

TCRdb reprocessed the 5' RACE reads with MiXCR, giving one entry per CDR3 protein. There are tens of thousands of distinct CDR3 sequences in the sample; roughly 5.3% occur only once, and roughly 2.3% lies in the top ten. This clonotype occurred a few times. Its cognate antigen is unknown. Germline trimming cut 6 bases from V and 4 bases from J; bases unmatched to any gene: 10. The CDR3 extends over 15 amino acids. The germline V gene has CDR1 KGHSH and CDR2 LQKENI. Sequenced sample: blood, either unsorted or a sorted T cell fraction (not recorded which). The sequence was obtained from a male donor with ankylosing spondylitis or in good health (not recorded which). This chain connects TRBV18 to TRBJ1-1, with 8 bases fitting TRBD1. CDR3 sequence reads: CASSPGQGAATEAFF. Here the CDR3 DNA reads TGTGCCAGCTCCCCGGGGCAGGGGGCCGCCACTGAAGCTTTCTTT.